Following are 21 T cell receptor beta chains from one sample sequenced in a study of blood T cell repertoires in COVID-19. Data came from immunoSEQ multiplex PCR; TCRdb stores just in-frame clones and leaves some out. The repertoire holds nearly 250,000 clones, about nine tenths seen once, with 0.85% to 0.95% in the top ten. Material for sequencing was PBMCs or T cells enriched from blood (not recorded which). These TCRs come from a man aged 45-60 years who had been exposed to COVID-19.

V and J are TRBV13 and TRBJ2-7; perhaps TRBD1 as D (5 bases). CDR3 length equals 13 residues. CDR1 is PRHDT and CDR2 is FYEKMQ in the germline V gene (reference sequence). With 2 bases removed from V and 5 bases from J, the gap between germline ends came to 10 bases. CDR3 sequence: CASSLQGFDEQYF. The DNA of the CDR3 is TGTGCCAGCAGCTTACAGGGTTTCGACGAGCAGTACTTC.

The chain employs TRBV5-1 and TRBJ2-1; the match to TRBD1 covers 11 bases. The CDR3 covers 18 residues. CDR1 is SGHRS, CDR2 YFSETQ, per germline. The J segment lost 1 base and the V segment lost 4 bases, leaving 10 bases of the junction unmatched. CDR3: CASSPPRTGGFSYNEQFF. The DNA of the CDR3 is TGCGCCAGCAGCCCACCCCGGACAGGGGGCTTTTCCTACAATGAGCAGTTCTTC. Full variable domain (outside the CDR3, taken from reference TRBV5-1 and TRBJ2-1): KAGVTQTPRYLIKTRGQQVTLSCSPISGHRSVSWYQQTPGQGLQFLFEYFSETQRNKGNFPGRFSGRQFSNSRSEMNVSTLELGDSALYLCASSPPRTGGFSYNEQFFGPGTRLTVL.

The rearrangement uses TRBV2 and TRBJ2-3, with 10 nucleotides matching TRBD2. Trimming removed 6 bases from V and 1 base from J; junction bases left unmatched: 7. Germline V lookup: CDR1 SNHLY, CDR2 FYNNEI. CDR3 length equals 16 residues. DNA for the CDR3: TGTGCCAGCAGCCCTAGGACTAGCGGCGGCACAGATACGCAGTATTTT. Amino acid sequence: CASSPRTSGGTDTQYF.

This rearrangement joins TRBV6-4 to TRBJ1-5; no clear D gene. Germline-derived CDR1 and CDR2 are MRHNA and SNTAGT. The CDR3 loop spans 14 amino acids. V was shortened by 0 bases and J by 7 bases, with 10 bases between the two germline ends. CDR3 sequence (DNA): TGTGCCAGCAGTGACTCTGTGGGTAGCCAGCCCCAGCATTTT. Amino acid sequence: CASSDSVGSQPQHF.

The chain recombines TRBV11-2 with TRBJ1-2; tentatively, D is TRBD1 (5 bases). CDR1 and CDR2 from the germline V gene are SGHAT and FQNNGV. The CDR3 extends over 13 amino acids. Trimming left V 3 bases short and J 4 bases short, with 9 bases between. DNA for the CDR3: TGTGCCAGCAGCTTGGGGGGGACCTATGGCTACACCTTC. Protein: CASSLGGTYGYTF.

This chain joins TRBV3-1 (or the pseudogene TRBV3-2) and TRBJ1-3; D call uncertain. The CDR3 runs to 11 residues. Trimming stripped 1 base from V and 11 bases from J, with 6 bases between. Germline CDR1 reads LGHDT; CDR2 reads YNNKEL (reference sequence). The CDR3 here is CASSQGSAIYF. The CDR3 DNA sequence: TGTGCCAGCAGCCAAGGGTCGGCCATATATTTT.

V gene TRBV7-2 combines with J gene TRBJ2-1; TRBD2 is a possible D gene (5 bases). The V and J ends lost 6 bases and 9 bases respectively, with 27 bases between them. The CDR3 has 17 amino acids. CDR1 is SGHTA, CDR2 FQGNSA, per germline. The CDR3, as DNA: TGTGCCAGCAGAACCGCAAACCGGGGATTTGGGGTTCGTGAGCAGTTCTTC. Its translation is CASRTANRGFGVREQFF.

This chain joins TRBV28 and TRBJ2-1, with 8 positions matching TRBD2. The CDR3 is made up of 15 amino acids. The V gene's germline CDR1 is MDHEN and CDR2 SYDVKM. The J segment lost 3 bases and the V segment lost 9 bases, leaving 10 bases of the junction unmatched. The CDR3 reads CASQDQGLVYNEQFF. Written as DNA, the CDR3 is TGTGCCAGTCAGGATCAGGGACTAGTCTACAATGAGCAGTTCTTC.

V and J are TRBV18 and TRBJ1-3; no clear D. V was shortened by 1 base and J by 0 bases, with 7 bases between the two germline ends. This CDR3 has 15 amino acids. Germline CDR1 is KGHSH and CDR2 is LQKENI. CDR3 nucleotides: TGTGCCAGCTCACCACGAGGGATCTCTGGAAACACCATATATTTT. This translates into CASSPRGISGNTIYF.

The J gene is TRBJ1-2, the V gene TRBV9; D might be TRBD1 (5 bases). Germline-derived CDR1 and CDR2 are SGDLS and YYNGEE. CDR3 length: 13 residues. V gave up 2 bases and J gave up 5 bases, with 10 bases separating them. The CDR3 bases are TGTGCCAGCAGCGTGCAGGGAAATTATGGCTACACCTTC. Its translation is CASSVQGNYGYTF.

The V gene is TRBV5-4, the J gene TRBJ2-2; possible D gene TRBD2, 6 bases. There are 17 residues in the CDR3. Germline loops: CDR1 SGHNT, CDR2 YYREEE (reference sequence). V lost 3 bases to trimming and J lost 6 bases, with 21 bases between them. The CDR3 DNA reads as TGTGCCAGCAGCTCCAACGGCCGACTAGGCCCAGCCGGGGAGCTGTTTTTT. Protein sequence: CASSSNGRLGPAGELFF.

This rearrangement joins TRBV30 to TRBJ2-6; 10 nucleotides align to TRBD1. Unmatched junction bases numbered 1, after V lost 2 bases and J lost 0 bases. Germline-derived CDR1 and CDR2 are GTSNPN and SVGIG (reference sequence). This CDR3 has 16 residues. CDR3 loop: CAWSWTGGSGANVLTF. The DNA of the CDR3 is TGTGCCTGGAGTTGGACAGGGGGCTCTGGGGCCAACGTCCTGACTTTC.

The chain carries TRBV9 and TRBJ2-6, with a weak D call TRBD2 (5 bases). Germline assignment: CDR1 SGDLS and CDR2 YYNGEE. The V end lost 0 bases, the J end lost 1 base, and 5 bases lay between the germline ends. The CDR3 runs 15 residues. CDR3 in DNA: TGTGCCAGCAGCGTAGGCGGGTCTGGGGCCAACGTCCTGACTTTC. Its protein is CASSVGGSGANVLTF.

The chain links TRBV21-1 to TRBJ2-7; TRBD1, the table's D call, lacks a check against the DNA. TRBV21-1 is a pseudogene. The CDR3 sequence is 15 residues long. The CDR3 is CASSFGTGRSYEQYV. For the CDR3, the DNA is TGTGCCAGCAGTTTCGGGACAGGCCGCTCCTACGAGCAGTACGTC.

The genes are TRBV3-1 (or the pseudogene TRBV3-2) and TRBJ1-2, with D unresolved. Trimming pared 1 base from V and 8 bases from J, leaving 14 bases between. Germline V gene data show CDR1 as LGHDT and CDR2 as YNNKEL (reference sequence). The CDR3 is 14 amino acids. The chain's CDR3 is CASSQGWSQFGYTF. The CDR3 bases are TGTGCCAGCAGCCAAGGTTGGTCACAGTTCGGCTACACCTTC.

This clone appeared a few times. The chain is built from TRBV2 and TRBJ1-1; D is unresolved. Germline CDR1 and CDR2: SNHLY and FYNNEI. Trimming shortened V by 2 bases and J by 1 base, and 5 bases separated the two germline ends. This CDR3 spans 13 amino acids. The CDR3 nucleotides read TGTGCCAGCAGTGAATACGGGAACACTGAAGCTTTCTTT. Protein sequence: CASSEYGNTEAFF. The whole variable domain, remainder taken from reference TRBV2 and TRBJ1-1, is EPEVTQTPSHQVTQMGQEVILRCVPISNHLYFYWYRQILGQKVEFLVSFYNNEISEKSEIFDDQFSVERPDGSNFTLKIRSTKLEDSAMYFCASSEYGNTEAFFGQGTRLTVV.

This clone was observed a single time. The chain has TRBV13 and TRBJ2-7; tentatively, D is TRBD1 (6 bases). Germline CDR1 is PRHDT and CDR2 is FYEKMQ (reference sequence). Trimming took 5 bases from V and 5 from J, leaving 16 bases between them. The CDR3 extends over 14 amino acids. CDR3 in DNA: TGTGCCAGCAGCCCCCTGGGGGCTCCCCACGAGCAGTACGTC. Residues: CASSPLGAPHEQYV.

The V and J genes are TRBV19 and TRBJ1-2; D is perhaps TRBD1 (6 bases). The CDR3 is 15 residues long. Germline V gene sequence: CDR1 LNHDA, CDR2 SQIVND (reference sequence). V was shortened by 8 bases and J by 1 base, with 17 bases between the two germline ends. CDR3 in DNA: TGTGCCAGTTCAAAACAGGGCCTGATTAACTATGGCTACACCTTC. The encoded protein is CASSKQGLINYGYTF.

The rearrangement joins TRBV9 to TRBJ1-5; TRBD1 agrees at 10 bases. Trimming cost V 2 bases and J 6 bases; bases outside gene matches: 5. The germline gives CDR1 SGDLS, CDR2 YYNGEE. The CDR3 contains 15 residues. For the CDR3, the DNA is TGTGCCAGCAGCGTCGGGACAGGGGTCGGTCAGCCCCAGCATTTT. It translates to CASSVGTGVGQPQHF.

The chain combines TRBV3-1 (or the pseudogene TRBV3-2) with TRBJ2-7, with a possible D match to TRBD1 (6 bases). Trimming cost V 3 bases and J 0 bases, with 15 bases left between them. This CDR3 spans 16 amino acids. Germline CDR1 LGHDT, CDR2 YNNKEL (reference sequence). This chain's CDR3 is CASSQKGQSFSYEQYF. CDR3 nucleotide sequence: TGTGCCAGCAGCCAGAAGGGACAATCGTTCTCCTACGAGCAGTACTTC.

This chain links TRBV10-3 with TRBJ2-7, with 7 bases that match TRBD2. This CDR3 has 13 residues. The V gene's germline CDR1 is ENHRY and CDR2 SYGVKD. With 6 bases clipped from V and 6 bases from J, the junction kept 8 bases outside the gene matches. The CDR3 bases are TGTGCCATCAGAGGGCGGGAGCAGCGCGAGCAGTACGTC. It is translated as CAIRGREQREQYV.